Shown below are 31 T cell receptor beta chains from a single sample sequenced in a study of cytomegalovirus exposure and HLA in healthy donors. Clones were sequenced by immunoSEQ multiplex PCR, and TCRdb holds only the in-frame ones, with some missing. The sample lists some 87,000 clones; 95% to 97% were seen once. Input material: PBMCs. The receptors derive from a woman aged 18-35 years in good health and CMV-seronegative.

The chain employs TRBV18 and TRBJ2-7; D unclear. CDR1 is KGHSH and CDR2 is LQKENI in the germline V gene. The CDR3 is made up of 14 amino acids. V lost 0 bases and J lost 3, with 9 bases in between. This CDR3 reads CASSPPTDYYEQYF. The CDR3 DNA reads TGTGCCAGCTCACCACCGACTGATTACTACGAGCAGTACTTC.

The chain recombines TRBV6-6 with TRBJ1-4; 8 bases fit TRBD1. This CDR3 spans 14 amino acids. CDR1 and CDR2 from the germline V gene are MNHNY and SVGAGI (reference sequence). The V gene end was trimmed by 5 bases and the J gene end by 5 bases; junction bases not matched to a gene: 4. The CDR3 is CASSHRGVNEKLFF. CDR3 sequence (DNA): TGTGCCAGCAGTCACAGGGGGGTAAATGAAAAACTGTTTTTT.

J is TRBJ1-5 and V is TRBV4-1; unclear D gene. Germline CDR1 reads MGHRA; CDR2 reads YSYEKL. Trimming removed 0 bases at V and 1 base at J, with 7 bases between. The CDR3 loop spans 15 amino acids. The CDR3 protein is CASSQEAGSNQPQHF. Written as DNA, the CDR3 is TGCGCCAGCAGCCAAGAAGCAGGCAGCAATCAGCCCCAGCATTTT.

The V gene is TRBV27, the J gene TRBJ2-2; 11 bases align to TRBD2. This CDR3 region has 17 residues. CDR1 is MNHEY and CDR2 is SMNVEV in the germline V gene (reference sequence). With V trimmed by 2 bases and J by 5 bases, 7 bases remained unmatched. For the CDR3, the DNA is TGTGCCAGCAGTTTAATCCGGGGACTAGCGGAGACCGGGGAGCTGTTTTTT. Protein sequence: CASSLIRGLAETGELFF.

The V and J genes are TRBV5-6 and TRBJ1-1; D is unclear. The CDR3 sequence is 14 residues long. Trimming stripped 4 bases from V and 6 bases from J, with 16 bases between. The germline V gene encodes CDR1 SGHDT and CDR2 YYEEEE. The chain's CDR3 is CASSPAAVGAEAFF. In DNA form, the CDR3 reads TGTGCCAGCAGCCCCGCAGCGGTGGGCGCTGAAGCTTTCTTT. The full variable domain, in which reference TRBV5-6 and TRBJ1-1 provide the parts outside the CDR3, is DAGVTQSPTHLIKTRGQQVTLRCSPKSGHDTVSWYQQALGQGPQFIFQYYEEEERQRGNFPDRFSGHQFPNYSSELNVNALLLGDSALYLCASSPAAVGAEAFFGQGTRLTVV.

CDR3 in DNA: TGTGCCAGTAGTATCTTCCAGCGGGCGTACACAGATACGCAGTATTTT. Translation gives CASSIFQRAYTDTQYF. The gene calls are TRBV19 and TRBJ2-3, with D tentatively TRBD2 (6 bases). With 3 bases removed from V and 2 bases from J, the gap between germline ends came to 15 bases. Germline loops: CDR1 LNHDA, CDR2 SQIVND (reference sequence). The CDR3 runs 16 residues.

The chain uses TRBV10-3 and TRBJ2-7; 9 nucleotides line up with TRBD1. The V segment lost 2 bases and the J segment 5 bases; nucleotides outside the gene matches: 1. Germline assignment: CDR1 ENHRY and CDR2 SYGVKD. The CDR3 contains 13 residues. The CDR3 DNA sequence: TGTGCCATCAGTGAGGGACAGGGGCACGAGCAGTACTTC. Its protein is CAISEGQGHEQYF.

CDR3 in DNA: TGTGCCAGCAGTTACTCGCGGGACAGGACGAACACTGAAGCTTTCTTT. Residues: CASSYSRDRTNTEAFF. The chain links TRBV6-5 to TRBJ1-1; 8 bases agree with TRBD1. The CDR3 is 16 residues long. The V and J ends lost 0 bases and 1 base, in that order; junction bases with no gene match: 4. The V gene's germline CDR1 is MNHEY and CDR2 SVGAGI.

J is TRBJ1-3 and V is TRBV7-6; the D gene is possibly TRBD1 (6 bases). The germline V gene has CDR1 SGHVS and CDR2 FNYEAQ. Trimming stripped 5 bases from V and 0 bases from J, with 23 bases between. The CDR3 sequence is 19 residues long. CDR3 DNA sequence: TGTGCCAGCAGCCGGATGACCTGGACAGCTCAGAGCTCTGGAAACACCATATATTTT. Amino acid sequence: CASSRMTWTAQSSGNTIYF.

This sequence joins TRBV28 and TRBJ2-1; TRBD2 matches at 10 bases. The germline V gene has CDR1 MDHEN and CDR2 SYDVKM. The CDR3 has 15 residues. V lost 2 bases, J lost 7 bases, and 5 bases stayed unmatched. The CDR3 loop is CASSLLAGVINEQFF. The CDR3, as DNA: TGTGCCAGCAGTTTACTAGCGGGAGTTATAAATGAGCAGTTCTTC.

The table lists this clone with a count of one. The chain links TRBV5-1 to TRBJ2-3; TRBD2 agrees at 9 bases. CDR1 and CDR2 (germline): SGHRS, YFSETQ. J lost 5 bases, V lost 3 bases, and 10 bases had no gene match. The CDR3 is 16 residues long. CDR3 region: CASSYKTSGNKDTQYF. CDR3 bases: TGCGCCAGCAGCTACAAGACTAGCGGAAACAAAGATACGCAGTATTTT.

This chain uses TRBV10-1 with TRBJ2-1, with D possibly being TRBD2 (6 bases). Germline V gene data show CDR1 as WNHNN and CDR2 as SYGVQD (reference sequence). The V gene lost 8 bases and the J gene lost 3 bases, with 17 bases spanning the gap. This CDR3 has 15 residues. CDR3 nucleotide sequence: TGCGCCAGCTCCGGGACTCCGGGGCGCTACAATGAGCAGTTCTTC. Protein: CASSGTPGRYNEQFF.

This chain links TRBV28 with TRBJ2-5; 10 bases match TRBD1. Germline assignment: CDR1 MDHEN and CDR2 SYDVKM. With 2 bases clipped from V and 5 bases from J, the junction kept 5 bases outside the gene matches. The CDR3 has 15 amino acids. The CDR3 DNA reads as TGTGCCAGCAGTTTACGACAGGGGGCTCGGGAGACCCAGTACTTC. It is translated as CASSLRQGARETQYF.

This clone was counted a few times. The genes are TRBV13 and TRBJ2-1; 8 bases match TRBD2. The CDR3 runs 15 residues. Germline assignment: CDR1 PRHDT and CDR2 FYEKMQ (reference sequence). V trimming: 5 bases; J trimming: 2 bases; junction bases outside the gene matches: 5. CDR3 in DNA: TGTGCCAGCAGCCCCTTTAGCGGGGCCTACAATGAGCAGTTCTTC. Its protein product is CASSPFSGAYNEQFF.

V is TRBV2 and J is TRBJ1-2; 11 bases agree with TRBD1. V was pared by 6 bases and J by 4 bases, with 7 bases of the junction left unmatched. The length of the CDR3 is 15 residues. The germline V gene encodes CDR1 SNHLY and CDR2 FYNNEI. The CDR3 sequence: CASRGDRGFSYGYTF. CDR3 sequence (DNA): TGTGCCAGCAGGGGGGACAGGGGGTTCTCCTATGGCTACACCTTC.

The chain joins TRBV27 to TRBJ2-1, with 10 bases matching TRBD2. The CDR3 covers 18 residues. Germline CDR1 is MNHEY and CDR2 is SMNVEV (reference sequence). Germline trimming cut 6 bases from V and 4 bases from J; bases unmatched to any gene: 15. The CDR3 spells CASRLLGLAPAGYNEQFF. Here the CDR3 DNA reads TGTGCCAGCAGACTATTGGGACTAGCGCCGGCCGGTTACAATGAGCAGTTCTTC.

J is TRBJ2-7 and V is TRBV13; 11 nucleotides line up with TRBD1. The V and J ends lost 5 bases and 4 bases, in that order; junction bases with no gene match: 10. Looked up from germline, CDR1 is PRHDT and CDR2 is FYEKMQ (reference sequence). This CDR3 is built from 16 residues. The CDR3 bases are TGTGCCAGCAGCCTAACGGACAGGGGGCGCGTATACGAGCAGTACTTC. Protein: CASSLTDRGRVYEQYF.

A single count supports this clone. V and J are TRBV7-6 and TRBJ2-7; TRBD2 aligns across 8 bases. Germline V lookup: CDR1 SGHVS, CDR2 FNYEAQ. This CDR3 spans 15 amino acids. J gave up 1 base and V 6 bases, and 8 bases lay outside the gene matches. This CDR3 is CASSFSGVNSYEQYF. The CDR3 DNA reads as TGTGCCAGCAGTTTTAGCGGGGTGAATTCCTACGAGCAGTACTTC. The variable domain in full, with the rest retrieved from reference TRBV7-6 and TRBJ2-7, is GAGVSQSPRYKVTKRGQDVALRCDPISGHVSLYWYRQALGQGPEFLTYFNYEAQQDKSGLPNDRFSAERPEGSISTLTIQRTEQRDSAMYRCASSFSGVNSYEQYFGPGTRLTVT.

The V gene is TRBV5-1, the J gene TRBJ2-7; tentatively, D is TRBD1 (6 bases). V was shortened by 2 bases and J by 2 bases, with 29 bases between the two germline ends. The CDR3 has 20 residues. CDR1 is SGHRS and CDR2 is YFSETQ in the germline V gene. The CDR3: CASSFLQLMKPGQPPYEQYF. CDR3 DNA sequence: TGCGCCAGCAGCTTCCTGCAACTAATGAAACCGGGACAACCCCCCTACGAGCAGTACTTC.

CDR3 nucleotide sequence: TGTGCCAGTAGTATAGATCGTGGCTCTAGCGGGAGAGCCTACGAGCAGTACTTC. Translated, it gives CASSIDRGSSGRAYEQYF. The chain couples TRBV19 to TRBJ2-7; 10 positions match TRBD2. V lost 0 bases to trimming and J lost 2 bases; unmatched junction nucleotides: 10. Germline values: CDR1 LNHDA, CDR2 SQIVND (reference sequence). This CDR3 has 18 amino acids. Using reference TRBV19 and TRBJ2-7 for the parts outside the CDR3, the full variable domain is DGGITQSPKYLFRKEGQNVTLSCEQNLNHDAMYWYRQDPGQGLRLIYYSQIVNDFQKGDIAEGYSVSREKKESFPLTVTSAQKNPTAFYLCASSIDRGSSGRAYEQYFGPGTRLTVT.

This chain connects TRBV11-2 to TRBJ2-5; 12 bases agree with TRBD2. CDR1 is SGHAT, CDR2 FQNNGV, per germline. V lost 2 bases and J lost 4; bases outside the gene matches: 8. This CDR3 is built from 17 residues. CDR3 residues: CASSLWLAGGPGETQYF. The DNA for the CDR3 is TGTGCCAGCAGCTTATGGCTAGCGGGAGGGCCGGGAGAGACCCAGTACTTC. Full variable domain (outside the CDR3, taken from reference TRBV11-2 and TRBJ2-5): EAGVAQSPRYKIIEKRQSVAFWCNPISGHATLYWYQQILGQGPKLLIQFQNNGVVDDSQLPKDRFSAERLKGVDSTLKIQPAKLEDSAVYLCASSLWLAGGPGETQYFGPGTRLLVL.

The chain uses TRBV6-5 and TRBJ1-4; D unclear. Germline V gene sequence: CDR1 MNHEY, CDR2 SVGAGI. Trimming shortened V by 6 bases and J by 6 bases, and 17 bases separated the two germline ends. The CDR3 is made up of 15 amino acids. This chain's CDR3 is CASRKLTERDEKLFF. DNA of the CDR3: TGTGCCAGCAGAAAGTTAACGGAGCGAGATGAAAAACTGTTTTTT.

This chain connects TRBV6-5 to TRBJ2-2; 15 nucleotides match TRBD2. This CDR3 region has 15 residues. The V gene's germline CDR1 is MNHEY and CDR2 SVGAGI. Trimming at V came to 8 bases and at J to 6 bases, leaving 4 bases not matched to a gene. CDR3 sequence: CASLGLAGGPGELFF. The CDR3 DNA is TGTGCCAGCCTGGGACTAGCGGGAGGTCCCGGGGAGCTGTTTTTT.

As to this clone: At one end the junction does not follow the germline gene, possibly because of a read error. The V gene is TRBV13, the J gene TRBJ1-1; possibly TRBD1 for D (5 bases). CDR1 and CDR2 (germline): PRHDT, FYEKMQ (reference sequence). This CDR3 spans 15 amino acids. The chain's CDR3 is CASSQGPTGAPNSSF. The CDR3 DNA follows: TGTGCCAGCAGCCAGGGCCCCACTGGGGCTCCCAATTCGAGCTTT.

The V and J genes are TRBV5-4 and TRBJ2-1; TRBD2 agrees at 15 bases. Trimming took 2 bases from V and 4 from J; bases not matched to a gene: 4. The germline V gene has CDR1 SGHNT and CDR2 YYREEE (reference sequence). This CDR3 comprises 17 residues. The CDR3 reads CASSFGGTSGGYNEQFF. The CDR3 nucleotides read TGTGCCAGCAGCTTCGGCGGGACTAGCGGGGGGTACAATGAGCAGTTCTTC.

J is TRBJ2-1 and V is TRBV27; perhaps TRBD2 as D (7 bases). The CDR3 has 14 amino acids. Germline V gene data show CDR1 as MNHEY and CDR2 as SMNVEV (reference sequence). Trimming removed 3 bases from V and 7 bases from J, with 13 bases in between. The CDR3 coding sequence is TGTGCCAGCAGTTTGGGGGGGCCGGGGAATGAGCAGTTCTTC. Protein product: CASSLGGPGNEQFF.

The V and J genes are TRBV7-9 and TRBJ2-5; a weak D match, TRBD1 (6 bases). The CDR3 covers 14 residues. Germline V gives CDR1 SEHNR, CDR2 FQNEAQ (reference sequence). Trimming cost V 5 bases and J 5 bases, with 15 bases left between them. CDR3 bases: TGTGCCAGCAGCCCCAGGGGCCAGGAGGAGACCCAGTACTTC. Its translation is CASSPRGQEETQYF.

The genes are TRBV7-8 and TRBJ1-1, with 7 nucleotides matching TRBD1. This CDR3 has 14 amino acids. Germline CDR1 and CDR2: SGHVS and FQNEAQ. J lost 2 bases, V lost 5 bases, and 5 bases had no gene match. CDR3 nucleotide sequence: TGTGCCAGCAGCCAAGGGACAGCCAACACTGAAGCTTTCTTT. It specifies CASSQGTANTEAFF. The full variable domain, its missing parts supplied by reference TRBV7-8 and TRBJ1-1, is GAGVSQSPRYKVAKRGQDVALRCDPISGHVSLFWYQQALGQGPEFLTYFQNEAQLDKSGLPSDRFFAERPEGSVSTLKIQRTQQEDSAVYLCASSQGTANTEAFFGQGTRLTVV.

The chain combines TRBV19 with TRBJ1-6; 7 bases are shared with TRBD1. Losses at the gene ends were 9 bases for V and 1 base for J; bases not matched to a gene: 9. Germline V gene sequence: CDR1 LNHDA, CDR2 SQIVND (reference sequence). The CDR3 length is 16 residues. The CDR3 is CASRQGGGSYNSPLHF. The CDR3 nucleotides are TGTGCCAGCAGACAGGGTGGAGGATCCTATAATTCACCCCTCCACTTT.

CDR3 region: CASSIDSGTYNEQFF. For the CDR3, the DNA is TGTGCCAGTAGTATAGACAGCGGGACCTACAATGAGCAGTTCTTC. The chain has TRBV19 and TRBJ2-1, with 7 positions matching TRBD2. Trimming cost V 0 bases and J 2 bases; bases outside gene matches: 1. Germline V gives CDR1 LNHDA, CDR2 SQIVND (reference sequence). CDR3 length equals 15 residues.

The CDR3 here is CASSGQGQETQYF. The CDR3 region has the DNA TGTGCCAGCAGCGGACAGGGTCAAGAGACCCAGTACTTC. This chain joins TRBV28 and TRBJ2-5; TRBD1 matches 8 bases. The V segment lost 6 bases and the J segment 2 bases; nucleotides outside the gene matches: 2. The CDR3 is 13 amino acids. CDR1 and CDR2 (germline): MDHEN, SYDVKM.